These 16 T cell receptor beta chains were all obtained from the same sample, sequenced in a study of cytomegalovirus exposure and HLA in healthy donors. The PCR used 60 Vbeta and 13 Jbeta primers. Assay: immunoSEQ multiplex PCR; the TCRdb copy retains only in-frame clones and omits some. The table lists some 170,000 clones, roughly 85% of them singletons. Input material: PBMCs. Receptors were obtained from a man aged 40-49 years in good health and CMV-seropositive.

V is TRBV28 and J is TRBJ1-1; 9 bases are shared with TRBD1. V gave up 7 bases and J gave up 6 bases; unmatched junction bases: 12. This CDR3 comprises 15 residues. Germline V gene sequence: CDR1 MDHEN, CDR2 SYDVKM. The CDR3 sequence: CASTGTGIVNSEAFF. For the CDR3, the DNA is TGTGCCAGCACCGGGACAGGGATTGTTAATTCTGAAGCTTTCTTT.

The CDR3 nucleotides read TGTGCCAGCAGTGGGTCACTGAGACAGGGGAGGAATGGCTACACCTTC. Residues: CASSGSLRQGRNGYTF. The gene calls are TRBV6-1 and TRBJ1-2; 8 nucleotides match TRBD1. CDR1 MNHNS and CDR2 SASEGT come from the germline V gene. Unmatched junction bases numbered 13, after V lost 4 bases and J lost 6 bases. The CDR3 contains 16 residues.

The chain carries TRBV5-1 and TRBJ2-7; 11 nucleotides line up with TRBD2. Germline V lookup: CDR1 SGHRS, CDR2 YFSETQ. This CDR3 comprises 15 residues. The V gene end was trimmed by 0 bases and the J gene end by 6 bases; junction bases not matched to a gene: 5. CDR3 sequence: CASSLAGTSGSEQYF. CDR3 in DNA: TGCGCCAGCAGCTTGGCCGGCACTAGCGGGAGCGAGCAGTACTTC.

CDR3 DNA sequence: TGTGCCAGCAGGCGGGACAGGGGGCTCGACTATGGCTACACCTTC. It specifies CASRRDRGLDYGYTF. The rearrangement uses TRBV2 and TRBJ1-2; 12 bases line up with TRBD1. Germline V CDR1 and CDR2: SNHLY, FYNNEI. Trimming took 6 bases from V and 3 from J; bases not matched to a gene: 5. The CDR3 contains 15 residues. The full variable domain, with the rest looked up from reference TRBV2 and TRBJ1-2, is EPEVTQTPSHQVTQMGQEVILRCVPISNHLYFYWYRQILGQKVEFLVSFYNNEISEKSEIFDDQFSVERPDGSNFTLKIRSTKLEDSAMYFCASRRDRGLDYGYTFGSGTRLTVV.

This clone was found once. The chain has TRBV5-4 and TRBJ1-1, with TRBD1 matching over 12 bases. In germline, CDR1 is SGHNT, CDR2 YYREEE (reference sequence). This CDR3 has 16 amino acids. The V segment lost 5 bases and the J segment 5 bases; nucleotides outside the gene matches: 10. In DNA, the CDR3 is TGTGCCAGCAGGGGCGGGACAGGGGGCCTAAGAACTGAAGCTTTCTTT. Protein sequence: CASRGGTGGLRTEAFF.

With regard to this clone: Its ends do not fully match the called genes, so a read error is possible. This chain joins TRBV7-8 and TRBJ2-6; perhaps TRBD2 as D (5 bases). The CDR3 totals 14 residues. CDR1 is SGHVS, CDR2 FQNEAQ, per germline. CDR3 bases: TGTGCCAGCAGCACCGCGGAGGTGGCCAACGGCCTGACTTTC. This encodes CASSTAEVANGLTF.

Only one count was recorded for this clone. The chain combines TRBV6-5 with TRBJ1-1; D is unresolved. The CDR3 loop spans 16 amino acids. Germline V gene data show CDR1 as MNHEY and CDR2 as SVGAGI. V was cut by 0 bases and J by 4 bases, with 15 bases left in between. The CDR3 spells CASSYSVTGWGTEAFF. The CDR3 DNA reads as TGTGCCAGCAGTTACTCGGTTACGGGGTGGGGCACTGAAGCTTTCTTT.

CDR3 residues: CASSYAAGEQFF. CDR3 in DNA: TGTGCCAGCAGTTACGCGGCGGGGGAGCAGTTCTTC. The gene calls are TRBV6-6 and TRBJ2-1, with D possibly TRBD2 on 6 matching bases. The CDR3 length is 12 residues. Looked up from germline, CDR1 is MNHNY and CDR2 is SVGAGI (reference sequence). V was trimmed by 2 bases and J by 10 bases, leaving 9 bases between them.

V is TRBV7-2 and J is TRBJ2-1; TRBD2 matches 10 bases. J lost 6 bases, V lost 4 bases, and 3 bases had no gene match. CDR1 and CDR2 (germline): SGHTA, FQGNSA. This CDR3 spans 14 amino acids. The chain's CDR3 is CASSSLAGGNEQFF. CDR3 coding DNA: TGTGCCAGCAGCTCGTTAGCGGGAGGCAATGAGCAGTTCTTC.

This clone was counted between two and nine times. The sample carries other DNA sequences with the same CDR3. The chain joins TRBV11-3 to TRBJ2-3; the match to TRBD2 covers 12 bases. Per germline, CDR1 SGHNT and CDR2 YENEEA. The CDR3 spans 16 residues. The J segment lost 0 bases and the V segment lost 5 bases, leaving 3 bases of the junction unmatched. This chain's CDR3 is CASSRGTSGSTDTQYF. The DNA of the CDR3 is TGTGCCAGCAGCCGCGGGACTAGCGGGAGCACAGATACGCAGTATTTT.

This chain uses TRBV5-4 with TRBJ2-2, with D maybe TRBD2 (6 bases). Germline loops: CDR1 SGHNT, CDR2 YYREEE (reference sequence). The CDR3 contains 16 residues. V was shortened by 0 bases and J by 4 bases, with 13 bases between the two germline ends. The CDR3, as DNA: TGTGCCAGCAGCTTGGCGGCGGGACCGGGCACCGGGGAGCTGTTTTTT. Its translation is CASSLAAGPGTGELFF.

V usage is TRBV27 and J usage is TRBJ2-2, with a weak D call TRBD1 (6 bases). The CDR3 extends over 13 amino acids. V was cut by 5 bases and J by 9 bases, with 13 bases left in between. CDR1 and CDR2 (germline): MNHEY, SMNVEV (reference sequence). CDR3 nucleotides: TGTGCCAGCAGTCTCTCTCAGGGGTGGGAGCTGTTTTTT. Its translation: CASSLSQGWELFF.

V is TRBV5-1 and J is TRBJ1-2; D gene unclear. V gave up 0 bases and J gave up 4 bases, with 7 bases separating them. This CDR3 has 13 residues. CDR1 is SGHRS, CDR2 YFSETQ, per germline. The CDR3 loop is CASSLDYSYGYTF. CDR3 nucleotide sequence: TGCGCCAGCAGCTTGGATTACAGCTATGGCTACACCTTC.

This chain connects TRBV2 to TRBJ2-5; 12 bases line up with TRBD2. Unmatched junction bases numbered 6, after V lost 6 bases and J lost 4 bases. The CDR3 is 15 residues long. Germline V gene sequence: CDR1 SNHLY, CDR2 FYNNEI. The DNA of the CDR3 is TGTGCCAGCAGGCCGGCGACTAGCGGGAGAGAGACCCAGTACTTC. It yields the protein CASRPATSGRETQYF.

The chain links TRBV2 to TRBJ1-5; 11 nucleotides line up with TRBD1. CDR3 length: 15 amino acids. The germline V gene encodes CDR1 SNHLY and CDR2 FYNNEI. Losses at the gene ends were 7 bases for V and 3 bases for J; bases not matched to a gene: 5. The CDR3: CASTGQGANNQPQHF. The CDR3 nucleotides read TGTGCCAGCACCGGACAGGGGGCGAACAATCAGCCCCAGCATTTT.

The chain combines TRBV6-5 with TRBJ2-7; 15 positions match TRBD2. Germline V gives CDR1 MNHEY, CDR2 SVGAGI. Trimming removed 4 bases from V and 5 bases from J; junction bases left unmatched: 6. This CDR3 has 16 amino acids. The CDR3 bases are TGTGCCAGCAGTTCCCGGACTAGCGGGAGGGAAAACGAGCAGTACTTC. This gives the protein CASSSRTSGRENEQYF.